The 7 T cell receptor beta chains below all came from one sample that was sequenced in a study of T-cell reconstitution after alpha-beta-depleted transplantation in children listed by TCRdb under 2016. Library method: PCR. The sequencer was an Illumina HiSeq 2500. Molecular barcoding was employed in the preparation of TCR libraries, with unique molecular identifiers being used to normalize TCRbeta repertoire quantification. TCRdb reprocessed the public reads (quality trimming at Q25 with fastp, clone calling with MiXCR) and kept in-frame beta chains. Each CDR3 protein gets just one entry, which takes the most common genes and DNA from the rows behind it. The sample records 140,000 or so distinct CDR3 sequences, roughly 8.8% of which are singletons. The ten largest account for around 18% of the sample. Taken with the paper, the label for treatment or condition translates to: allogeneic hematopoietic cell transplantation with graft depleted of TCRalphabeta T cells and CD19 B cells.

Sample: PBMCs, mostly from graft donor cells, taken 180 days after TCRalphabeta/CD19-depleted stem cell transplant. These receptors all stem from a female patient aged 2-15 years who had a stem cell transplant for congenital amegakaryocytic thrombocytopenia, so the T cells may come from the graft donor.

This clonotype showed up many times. The CDR3 region is CASSKWGEAFF. CDR3 sequence (DNA): TGCGCCAGCAGCAAGTGGGGTGAAGCTTTCTTT. The gene calls are TRBV5-1 and TRBJ1-1; D is ambiguous. The V gene's germline CDR1 is SGHRS and CDR2 YFSETQ. This CDR3 spans 11 amino acids. V was trimmed by 4 bases and J by 7 bases, leaving 8 bases between them.

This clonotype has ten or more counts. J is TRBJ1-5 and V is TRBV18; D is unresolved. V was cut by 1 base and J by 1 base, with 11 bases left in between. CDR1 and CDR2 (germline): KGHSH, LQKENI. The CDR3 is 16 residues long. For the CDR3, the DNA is TGTGCCAGCTCACCACGGGCAGAAACAAGCAATCAGCCCCAGCATTTT. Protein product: CASSPRAETSNQPQHF.

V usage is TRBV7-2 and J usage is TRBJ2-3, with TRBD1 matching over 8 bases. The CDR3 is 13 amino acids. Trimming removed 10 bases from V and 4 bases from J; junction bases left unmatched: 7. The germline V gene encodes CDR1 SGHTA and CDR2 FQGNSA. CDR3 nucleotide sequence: TGTGCCACAGGGGACAGGATCGCAGATACGCAGTATTTT. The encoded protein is CATGDRIADTQYF.

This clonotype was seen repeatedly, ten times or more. The CDR3 sequence is CATQTEAAYEQYF. The CDR3 DNA follows: TGTGCCACCCAGACAGAGGCCGCCTACGAGCAGTACTTC. J is TRBJ2-7 and V is TRBV10-3, with a tentative D call TRBD1 (5 bases). Germline loops: CDR1 ENHRY, CDR2 SYGVKD. The CDR3 is made up of 13 amino acids. Trimming left V 10 bases short and J 2 bases short, with 15 bases between.

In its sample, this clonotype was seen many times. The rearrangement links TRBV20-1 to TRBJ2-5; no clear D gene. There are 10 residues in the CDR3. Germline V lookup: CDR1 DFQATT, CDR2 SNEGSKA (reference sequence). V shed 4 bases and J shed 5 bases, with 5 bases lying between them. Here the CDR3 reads CSATSETQYF. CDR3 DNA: TGCAGTGCTACGTCCGAGACCCAGTACTTC.

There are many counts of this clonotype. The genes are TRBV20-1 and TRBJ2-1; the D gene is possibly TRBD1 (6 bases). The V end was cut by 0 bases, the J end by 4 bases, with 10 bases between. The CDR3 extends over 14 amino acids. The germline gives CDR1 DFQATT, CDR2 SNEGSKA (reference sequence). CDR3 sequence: CSAREDRKYNEQFF. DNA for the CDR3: TGCAGTGCTAGAGAGGACAGAAAATACAATGAGCAGTTCTTC.

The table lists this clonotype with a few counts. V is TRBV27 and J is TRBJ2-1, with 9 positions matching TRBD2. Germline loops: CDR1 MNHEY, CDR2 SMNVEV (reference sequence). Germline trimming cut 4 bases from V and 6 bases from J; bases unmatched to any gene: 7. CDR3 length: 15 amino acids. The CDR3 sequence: CASSSLAGGPNEQFF. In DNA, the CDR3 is TGTGCCAGCAGTTCCCTGGCGGGAGGGCCCAATGAGCAGTTCTTC.